A single sample is the source of the 19 T cell receptor beta chains below, sequenced in a study of glioma-infiltrating T cells. Using RNA template, CDR3s of TCR alpha and beta were amplified with iRepertoire arm-PCR. Using its own MiXCR run on the multiplex PCR reads, TCRdb lists one record per CDR3 protein. The table lists 150,000 or so distinct CDR3 sequences, about 39% of them singletons. The sequenced sample was glioma tissue, nonneoplastic brain tissue, or PBMCs (not recorded which). The receptors derive from a human donor with low-grade glioma or glioblastoma, undergoing nonglioma brain surgery, or in good health (not recorded which).

Written as DNA, the CDR3 is TGTGCCAGCAGCTTTGTGGGGGCCTACGAGCAGTACTTC. It is translated as CASSFVGAYEQYF. This sequence joins TRBV5-4 and TRBJ2-7, with D possibly called TRBD1 or TRBD2 (5 bases each). From germline, CDR1 is SGHNT and CDR2 YYREEE (reference sequence). The germline V and J ends were trimmed by 2 bases and 2 bases, with 8 bases remaining between them. The CDR3 covers 13 residues.

The J gene is TRBJ1-5, the V gene TRBV7-2; TRBD1 aligns across 10 bases. Germline CDR1 is SGHTA and CDR2 is FQGNSA. There are 16 residues in the CDR3. The J segment lost 0 bases and the V segment lost 5 bases, leaving 4 bases of the junction unmatched. The CDR3 DNA reads TGTGCCAGCAGCCGGGACAGGGGATTTAGCAATCAGCCCCAGCATTTT. Protein sequence: CASSRDRGFSNQPQHF.

This chain uses TRBV20-1 with TRBJ1-2; unclear D gene. The CDR3 is 10 amino acids. CDR1 and CDR2 (germline): DFQATT, SNEGSKA (reference sequence). The germline V and J ends were trimmed by 5 bases and 8 bases, with 9 bases remaining between them. This CDR3 reads CSASVPGYTF. CDR3 DNA: TGCAGTGCTTCGGTCCCGGGCTACACCTTC.

The rearrangement joins TRBV6-2 or TRBV6-3 to TRBJ2-1; D not resolved. The germline V and J ends were trimmed by 0 bases and 9 bases, with 12 bases remaining between them. Germline-derived CDR1 and CDR2 are MNHEY and SVGEGT. This CDR3 contains 14 residues. This CDR3 reads CASSYSLSLGEQFF. CDR3 DNA sequence: TGTGCCAGCAGTTACTCGCTGAGTCTGGGTGAGCAGTTCTTC.

The CDR3 sequence is CASSQIRTGTTGELFF. The CDR3, as DNA: TGTGCCAGCAGCCAAATCCGGACAGGGACTACCGGGGAGCTGTTTTTT. The chain recombines TRBV3-1 with TRBJ2-2; TRBD1 aligns across 8 bases. The ends lost 2 bases at V and 5 bases at J; junction bases unmatched: 7. There are 16 residues in the CDR3. Germline values: CDR1 LGHDT, CDR2 YNNKEL (reference sequence).

This clonotype was seen at least ten times. The chain couples TRBV7-6 to TRBJ1-1; D is possibly TRBD1 (6 bases). There are 13 residues in the CDR3. Germline loops: CDR1 SGHVS, CDR2 FNYEAQ. V lost 4 bases and J lost 4, with 10 bases in between. The CDR3 reads CASSSRGGTEAFF. The CDR3 DNA is TGTGCCAGCAGCTCCAGGGGTGGCACTGAAGCTTTCTTT.

This clonotype was found a few times. The V and J genes are TRBV7-9 and TRBJ1-5; no definite D call. Germline loops: CDR1 SEHNR, CDR2 FQNEAQ (reference sequence). V lost 1 base and J lost 5, with 3 bases in between. The CDR3 loop spans 12 amino acids. CDR3 in amino acids: CASSLDHQPQHF. The CDR3 bases are TGTGCCAGCAGCTTAGATCATCAGCCCCAGCATTTT.

This rearrangement joins TRBV6-1 to TRBJ1-1; 8 nucleotides agree with TRBD1. The V and J ends lost 2 bases and 4 bases, in that order; junction bases with no gene match: 12. Looked up from germline, CDR1 is MNHNS and CDR2 is SASEGT. This CDR3 comprises 17 residues. The CDR3 nucleotides are TGTGCCAGCAGTGAAATGACAGGGGTTTTTGGCAGCACTGAAGCTTTCTTT. Its translation is CASSEMTGVFGSTEAFF.

This clonotype occurred a few times. The chain couples TRBV20-1 to TRBJ2-1; D may correspond to TRBD1 or TRBD2 (5 bases each). This CDR3 contains 14 residues. Germline V gives CDR1 DFQATT, CDR2 SNEGSKA (reference sequence). The germline V and J ends were trimmed by 5 bases and 7 bases, with 18 bases remaining between them. CDR3 in amino acids: CSASRLIEGNEQFF. CDR3 bases: TGCAGTGCTTCGCGACTAATCGAGGGGAATGAGCAGTTCTTC.

Concerning this clonotype itself: This is likely a read error, given that the CDR3 carries no conserved phenylalanine or tryptophan at its end. This chain connects TRBV10-3 to TRBJ2-7; 9 nucleotides match TRBD1. From germline, CDR1 is ENHRY and CDR2 SYGVKD. The V gene end was trimmed by 6 bases and the J gene end by 1 base; junction bases not matched to a gene: 1. There are 13 residues in the CDR3. CDR3 region: CAIRGTGSYEQYS. CDR3 DNA: TGTGCCATCAGGGGGACAGGGTCCTACGAGCAGTACTCC.

The chain links TRBV4-1 to TRBJ2-7; no clear D. The CDR3 consists of 13 residues. Germline CDR1 is MGHRA and CDR2 is YSYEKL. The germline V and J ends were trimmed by 4 bases and 3 bases, with 10 bases remaining between them. CDR3 region: CASSPLLGYEQYF. The CDR3 DNA reads TGCGCCAGCAGCCCCCTTCTAGGCTACGAGCAGTACTTC.

This clonotype has a count of ten or more. This chain links TRBV15 with TRBJ2-7; 8 nucleotides agree with TRBD1. Losses at the gene ends were 1 base for V and 6 bases for J; bases not matched to a gene: 2. The CDR3 loop spans 13 amino acids. Looked up from germline, CDR1 is LNHNV and CDR2 is YYDKDF (reference sequence). The DNA for the CDR3 is TGTGCCACCAGCAGAGCCAGGGGGCCCGAGCAGTACTTC. It encodes CATSRARGPEQYF.

The J gene is TRBJ2-7, the V gene TRBV20-1; 10 bases line up with TRBD2. In germline, CDR1 is DFQATT, CDR2 SNEGSKA (reference sequence). Trimming at V came to 0 bases and at J to 6 bases, leaving 11 bases not matched to a gene. The CDR3 runs to 16 residues. The CDR3 sequence is CSARDSLAGEAGEQYF. For the CDR3, the DNA is TGCAGTGCTAGAGATAGCCTAGCGGGAGAGGCTGGCGAGCAGTACTTC.

This chain joins TRBV20-1 and TRBJ2-1; 13 bases line up with TRBD2. Trimming removed 6 bases from V and 10 bases from J; junction bases left unmatched: 3. This CDR3 is 12 amino acids long. Germline V gene lookup returns CDR1 DFQATT and CDR2 SNEGSKA (reference sequence). This chain's CDR3 is CSAVGLAGEQFF. The CDR3, as DNA: TGCAGTGCGGTGGGACTAGCGGGGGAGCAGTTCTTC.

This rearrangement joins TRBV6-1 to TRBJ1-4; D is unresolved. The CDR3 extends over 14 amino acids. V shed 10 bases and J shed 4 bases, with 16 bases lying between them. The V gene's germline CDR1 is MNHNS and CDR2 SASEGT. Here the CDR3 reads CAISEAGINEKLFF. CDR3 sequence (DNA): TGTGCCATCAGCGAAGCGGGGATTAATGAAAAACTGTTTTTT.

The chain recombines TRBV20-1 with TRBJ2-3; no reliable D call. V shed 6 bases and J shed 0 bases, with 13 bases lying between them. Per germline, CDR1 DFQATT and CDR2 SNEGSKA (reference sequence). CDR3 length equals 14 residues. CDR3 region: CSARKAESTDTQYF. The CDR3 nucleotides read TGCAGTGCGCGGAAGGCGGAGAGCACAGATACGCAGTATTTT.

The table lists this clonotype with a few counts. The rearrangement joins TRBV11-3 to TRBJ2-7; D perhaps matches TRBD1 (6 bases). Trimming removed 1 base at V and 2 bases at J, with 12 bases between. Germline V CDR1 and CDR2: SGHNT, YENEEA. The CDR3 is made up of 15 amino acids. The CDR3 nucleotides read TGTGCCAGCAGCTTAGCAGGGACACCTCCCTACGAGCAGTACTTC. Its protein product is CASSLAGTPPYEQYF.

This clonotype was observed a few times. The chain joins TRBV28 to TRBJ1-2, with D perhaps matching TRBD1 (6 bases). This CDR3 is built from 17 residues. Germline-derived CDR1 and CDR2 are MDHEN and SYDVKM. With 4 bases removed from V and 2 bases from J, the gap between germline ends came to 20 bases. The CDR3 region is CASSSTPFKTGNYGYTF. The CDR3 nucleotides read TGTGCCAGCAGTTCCACCCCATTCAAGACAGGCAACTATGGCTACACCTTC.

A remark on this clonotype: Its ends do not fully match the called genes, so a read error is possible. V and J are TRBV20-1 and TRBJ1-1; D perhaps matches TRBD1 (6 bases). The CDR3 is 15 amino acids. Germline CDR1 and CDR2: DFQATT and SNEGSKA (reference sequence). CDR3 residues: CSAIQQGTRGAEALF. In DNA form, the CDR3 reads TGCAGTGCCATACAACAGGGTACCCGAGGGGCTGAAGCTTTATTT.